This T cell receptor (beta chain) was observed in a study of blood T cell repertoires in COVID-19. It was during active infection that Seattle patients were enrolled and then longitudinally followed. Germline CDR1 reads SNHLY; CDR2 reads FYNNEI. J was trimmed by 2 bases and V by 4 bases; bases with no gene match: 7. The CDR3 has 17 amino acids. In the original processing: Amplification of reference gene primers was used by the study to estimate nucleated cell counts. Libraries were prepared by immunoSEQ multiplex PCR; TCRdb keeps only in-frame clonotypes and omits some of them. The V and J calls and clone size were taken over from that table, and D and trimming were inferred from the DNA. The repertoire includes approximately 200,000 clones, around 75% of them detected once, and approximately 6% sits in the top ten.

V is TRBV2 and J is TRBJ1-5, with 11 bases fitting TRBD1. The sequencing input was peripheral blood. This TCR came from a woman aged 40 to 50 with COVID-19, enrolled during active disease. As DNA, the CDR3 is TGTGCCAGCAGTGGTCCCGGGACAGGGGGAGGCAATCAGCCCCAGCATTTT. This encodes CASSGPGTGGGNQPQHF.